One sample yielded the 15 T cell receptor beta chains listed below, sequenced in a study of tumor-infiltrating T cells and Merkel cell polyomavirus. About the research overall: The study examined CD8+ T cells specific for the Merkel cell polyomavirus KLL epitope.

Robust Merkel cell polyomavirus Large T antigen positivity by immunohistochemistry was seen in all patients' tumors. Sequencing used immunoSEQ multiplex PCR; TCRdb keeps in-frame clones, though not all of them. The sample carries 26,000 or so clones, approximately 90% recorded once. Material: lymph node tissue. The receptors here all came from a man in his fifties or sixties with Merkel cell carcinoma.

J is TRBJ1-1 and V is TRBV15, with 9 bases fitting TRBD1. After removal of 5 bases from V and 5 bases from J, the junction contained 9 bases not matched to a gene. From germline, CDR1 is LNHNV and CDR2 YYDKDF (reference sequence). The CDR3 consists of 15 residues. The CDR3 region is CATSPQGQGGTEAFF. For the CDR3, the DNA is TGTGCCACCAGCCCTCAGGGACAGGGAGGTACTGAAGCTTTCTTT.

V usage is TRBV10-1 and J usage is TRBJ2-7, with D maybe TRBD1 (6 bases). Germline CDR1 reads WNHNN; CDR2 reads SYGVQD (reference sequence). Trimming took off 3 bases at V and 1 base at J, with 10 bases between the two ends. The length of the CDR3 is 14 residues. This CDR3 reads CASSDPTGSYEQYF. DNA for the CDR3: TGCGCCAGCAGTGATCCCACAGGGTCCTACGAGCAGTACTTC.

V gene TRBV27 combines with J gene TRBJ2-2; D gene uncertain. V lost 2 bases, J lost 11 bases, and 15 bases lay in between. Germline V gene data show CDR1 as MNHEY and CDR2 as SMNVEV (reference sequence). CDR3 length: 14 residues. The chain's CDR3 is CASSLGLEQVELFF. The CDR3 coding sequence is TGTGCCAGCAGTTTAGGGCTTGAACAAGTTGAGCTGTTTTTT.

The rearrangement joins TRBV30 to TRBJ1-6; perhaps TRBD1 as D (6 bases). The CDR3 contains 16 residues. Trimming pared 4 bases from V and 1 base from J, leaving 14 bases between. Germline CDR1 is GTSNPN and CDR2 is SVGIG (reference sequence). The CDR3 reads CAWIPVGASYNSPLHF. DNA of the CDR3: TGTGCCTGGATCCCCGTGGGGGCTTCCTATAATTCACCCCTCCACTTT.

The chain carries TRBV10-3 and TRBJ1-5; possible D gene TRBD1, 5 bases. V was shortened by 0 bases and J by 2 bases, with 14 bases between the two germline ends. The CDR3 is 17 residues long. Germline lookup yields CDR1 ENHRY and CDR2 SYGVKD. CDR3 sequence reads: CAISESAGRGGNQPQHF. The CDR3 bases are TGTGCCATCAGTGAGTCGGCAGGGAGGGGAGGCAATCAGCCCCAGCATTTT.

This sequence joins TRBV5-4 and TRBJ2-1; 11 bases map to TRBD2. The germline gives CDR1 SGHNT, CDR2 YYREEE (reference sequence). With 1 base clipped from V and 4 bases from J, the junction kept 1 base outside the gene matches. This CDR3 region has 15 residues. In DNA form, the CDR3 reads TGTGCCAGCAGCTTGACTAGCGGGAGATACAATGAGCAGTTCTTC. Amino acid sequence: CASSLTSGRYNEQFF.

J is TRBJ2-5 and V is TRBV6-4; D perhaps matches TRBD1 (5 bases). Deletions cut 4 bases from V and 5 bases from J, with 11 bases between. Per the germline V gene, CDR1 is MRHNA and CDR2 is SNTAGT. The CDR3 has 13 amino acids. CDR3 nucleotide sequence: TGTGCCAGCAGTGCCAGGGTCGGGGAGACCCAGTACTTC. It translates to CASSARVGETQYF.

The chain recombines TRBV6-5 with TRBJ2-7, with no clear D. Trimming pared 5 bases from V and 1 base from J, leaving 15 bases between. Germline V lookup: CDR1 MNHEY, CDR2 SVGAGI. The CDR3 runs 15 residues. Here the CDR3 reads CASSPPLRFSYEQYF. For the CDR3, the DNA is TGTGCCAGCAGTCCACCCCTCAGGTTTTCCTACGAGCAGTACTTC.

This clone showed up just once. This chain connects TRBV7-3 to TRBJ2-1; the D is unclear. CDR3 length equals 12 residues. Germline CDR1 SGHTA, CDR2 FQGTGA. V gave up 2 bases and J gave up 7 bases, with 6 bases separating them. The chain's CDR3 is CASSLVTNEQFF. The CDR3 nucleotides are TGTGCCAGCAGCTTAGTAACTAATGAGCAGTTCTTC.

The V and J genes are TRBV28 and TRBJ2-3, with 7 bases matching TRBD2. V shed 3 bases and J 4 bases; nucleotides not matched to a gene: 13. Germline V gene lookup returns CDR1 MDHEN and CDR2 SYDVKM. The CDR3 is 17 amino acids. Written as DNA, the CDR3 is TGTGCCAGCAGTTTGCGGGTCGGTAGCGGGCTCGCAGATACGCAGTATTTT. Translating it yields CASSLRVGSGLADTQYF.

In this sample, this clone turned up once. Since no conserved phenylalanine or tryptophan closes the CDR3, a read error is the likely cause. In DNA form, the CDR3 reads TGTGCCAGTACGGCAGGGGCTATGAACACTGAAGCTTTCCTT. It is translated as CASTAGAMNTEAFL. The chain joins TRBV19 to TRBJ1-1; maybe TRBD1 (6 bases). Germline V gene data show CDR1 as LNHDA and CDR2 as SQIVND (reference sequence). Trimming pared 7 bases from V and 0 bases from J, leaving 12 bases between. The CDR3 length is 14 residues.

This chain joins TRBV11-3 and TRBJ2-7, with 12 bases matching TRBD2. V shed 5 bases, J shed 2 bases, and the junction held 4 bases outside the gene matches. The V gene's germline CDR1 is SGHNT and CDR2 YENEEA. The CDR3 loop spans 15 amino acids. CDR3 in amino acids: CASSPTSGGPYEQYF. CDR3 nucleotide sequence: TGTGCCAGCAGCCCCACTAGCGGGGGGCCCTACGAGCAGTACTTC.

This chain uses TRBV4-1 with TRBJ1-4; D gene unclear. The germline V gene has CDR1 MGHRA and CDR2 YSYEKL. V was cut by 1 base and J by 0 bases, with 12 bases left in between. This CDR3 contains 17 residues. The CDR3 DNA follows: TGCGCCAGCAGCCAAGCGTACCCCACAACAACTAATGAAAAACTGTTTTTT. Amino acids: CASSQAYPTTTNEKLFF.

This sequence joins TRBV4-2 and TRBJ1-2; D is unresolved. V was cut by 0 bases and J by 4 bases, with 6 bases left in between. The CDR3 runs 13 residues. In germline, CDR1 is LGHNA, CDR2 YNFKEQ. The DNA for the CDR3 is TGTGCCAGCAGCCAAGAGTCGTCCTATGGCTACACCTTC. The encoded protein is CASSQESSYGYTF.

The V gene is TRBV6-6, the J gene TRBJ1-2; 8 bases map to TRBD1. This CDR3 region has 16 residues. The germline V gene encodes CDR1 MNHNY and CDR2 SVGAGI (reference sequence). J lost 2 bases, V lost 2 bases, and 7 bases had no gene match. CDR3 sequence (DNA): TGTGCCAGCAGTTACGACAGGGGTAGATTAAACTATGGCTACACCTTC. It yields the protein CASSYDRGRLNYGYTF.